Following are 17 T cell receptor beta chains from one sample sequenced in a study of cytomegalovirus exposure and HLA in healthy donors. A multiplex PCR was run with 60 Vbeta primers and 13 Jbeta primers. The method was immunoSEQ multiplex PCR; TCRdb's version includes in-frame clones alone and lacks a portion of them. The sample has fewer than 200,000 clones, under 9.5% seen once; the top ten hold 1% to 1.5%. The source material was PBMCs. All receptors derive from a woman younger than 45 in good health and CMV-seropositive.

The genes are TRBV5-1 and TRBJ2-5, with TRBD1 matching over 7 bases. This CDR3 has 17 amino acids. CDR1 is SGHRS, CDR2 YFSETQ, per germline. The J segment lost 4 bases and the V segment lost 4 bases, leaving 16 bases of the junction unmatched. CDR3 DNA: TGCGCCAGCAGCCCGCTTCGTGAGGGGGCTCGTCGAGAGACCCAGTACTTC. This codes for CASSPLREGARRETQYF. Filled out from reference TRBV5-1 and TRBJ2-5, the complete variable domain reads KAGVTQTPRYLIKTRGQQVTLSCSPISGHRSVSWYQQTPGQGLQFLFEYFSETQRNKGNFPGRFSGRQFSNSRSEMNVSTLELGDSALYLCASSPLREGARRETQYFGPGTRLLVL.

This chain uses TRBV4-1 with TRBJ2-5; 7 bases fit TRBD2. The DNA end is a closer match to TRBJ2-7, so the J assignment may be wrong. CDR3 length: 13 residues. The V gene's germline CDR1 is MGHRA and CDR2 YSYEKL. For the CDR3, the DNA is TGCGCCAGCAGCCAAGGCGGGAGCTACGAGCAGTACTTC. It codes for CASSQGGSYEQYF.

This clone was found a few times. The chain has TRBV6-1 and TRBJ1-3; D not certain. CDR1 is MNHNS and CDR2 is SASEGT in the germline V gene. Trimming pared 7 bases from V and 0 bases from J, leaving 7 bases between. This CDR3 spans 13 amino acids. The CDR3 region is CASKEYSGNTIYF. DNA of the CDR3: TGTGCCAGCAAGGAGTACTCTGGAAACACCATATATTTT.

The chain has TRBV23-1 and TRBJ2-7; perhaps TRBD2 as D (5 bases). TRBV23-1 is an ORF, with its function uncertain. The CDR3 sequence is 13 residues long. V lost 7 bases and J 5 bases, leaving 15 bases between the germline ends. The CDR3 bases are TGCGCCAGCACCCCCCAGGAGAGGGACGAGCAGTACTTC. As protein: CASTPQERDEQYF.

The chain carries TRBV2 and TRBJ2-3; 7 bases map to TRBD1. There are 13 residues in the CDR3. The germline gives CDR1 SNHLY, CDR2 FYNNEI. V lost 9 bases and J lost 2; bases outside the gene matches: 5. CDR3 sequence (DNA): TGTGCCAGAACCGGGACAGACACAGATACGCAGTATTTT. Translated, it gives CARTGTDTDTQYF.

The table lists this clone with a few counts. The chain is built from TRBV15 and TRBJ2-7, with D maybe TRBD2 (6 bases). This CDR3 contains 13 residues. Germline V gene lookup returns CDR1 LNHNV and CDR2 YYDKDF (reference sequence). The V end was cut by 6 bases, the J end by 2 bases, with 11 bases between. CDR3 in DNA: TGTGCCACCAGTTTAGGGAGGACCTACGAGCAGTACTTC. Translation gives CATSLGRTYEQYF.

This chain uses TRBV6-1 with TRBJ2-1; D perhaps matches TRBD1 (5 bases). Between the trimmed V and J ends, which lost 7 bases and 5 bases, there was a span of 9 bases. There are 12 residues in the CDR3. The V gene's germline CDR1 is MNHNS and CDR2 SASEGT. The CDR3 coding sequence is TGTGCCAGCAAGGGGTATAACAATGAGCAGTTCTTC. It translates to CASKGYNNEQFF.

This clone was detected only a few times. V usage is TRBV10-3 and J usage is TRBJ2-3; the match to TRBD2 covers 9 bases. Per the germline V gene, CDR1 is ENHRY and CDR2 is SYGVKD. This CDR3 has 16 amino acids. V lost 6 bases to trimming and J lost 5 bases; unmatched junction nucleotides: 12. The CDR3 nucleotides read TGTGCCATCAGCTCGACTAGCGGAACGATGGGAGATACGCAGTATTTT. Translated: CAISSTSGTMGDTQYF.

The V and J genes are TRBV29-1 and TRBJ1-1; D is possibly TRBD1 (5 bases). The germline CDR1 and CDR2 sequences are SQVTM and ANQGSEA. The CDR3 spans 14 residues. Trimming pared 4 bases from V and 0 bases from J, leaving 12 bases between. The CDR3 DNA follows: TGCAGCGTTGGTAGGGGTCTCATGAACACTGAAGCTTTCTTT. It is translated as CSVGRGLMNTEAFF.

J is TRBJ2-7 and V is TRBV5-1, with D uncertain. CDR1 and CDR2 (germline): SGHRS, YFSETQ. CDR3 length: 14 amino acids. V lost 1 base and J lost 3, with 11 bases in between. The CDR3 spells CASSLYAGRYEQYF. CDR3 coding DNA: TGCGCCAGCAGCTTGTATGCAGGTCGCTACGAGCAGTACTTC. The full variable domain, in which reference TRBV5-1 and TRBJ2-7 provide the parts outside the CDR3, is KAGVTQTPRYLIKTRGQQVTLSCSPISGHRSVSWYQQTPGQGLQFLFEYFSETQRNKGNFPGRFSGRQFSNSRSEMNVSTLELGDSALYLCASSLYAGRYEQYFGPGTRLTVT.

The chain is built from TRBV27 and TRBJ2-1; the match to TRBD2 covers 9 bases. This CDR3 contains 15 residues. In germline, CDR1 is MNHEY, CDR2 SMNVEV (reference sequence). The trim removed 2 bases at V and 6 bases at J, leaving 5 bases unmatched. The CDR3 is CASSLLAGLRNEQFF. The DNA of the CDR3 is TGTGCCAGCAGTTTACTAGCGGGACTTCGCAATGAGCAGTTCTTC.

On this clone itself: Other DNA sequences in the sample encode the same CDR3. The V gene is TRBV5-6, the J gene TRBJ1-5; D might be TRBD1 (5 bases). The CDR3 contains 14 residues. Trimming stripped 4 bases from V and 1 base from J, with 9 bases between. Germline V CDR1 and CDR2: SGHDT, YYEEEE. DNA for the CDR3: TGTGCCAGCAGCGCAGGGCCAAGCAATCAGCCCCAGCATTTT. This gives the protein CASSAGPSNQPQHF.

This chain joins TRBV7-8 and TRBJ1-2; 7 bases agree with TRBD1. The CDR3 sequence is 14 residues long. Germline values: CDR1 SGHVS, CDR2 FQNEAQ. The V segment lost 1 base and the J segment 8 bases; nucleotides outside the gene matches: 7. The CDR3 DNA reads as TGTGCCAGCAGCTTAGTTGCAGGGGGGAAAGGCTACACCTTC. As protein: CASSLVAGGKGYTF.

This clone was seen a few times. This chain links TRBV13 with TRBJ2-7; TRBD2 matches at 12 bases. V shed 5 bases, J shed 6 bases, and the junction held 2 bases outside the gene matches. Germline V gene lookup returns CDR1 PRHDT and CDR2 FYEKMQ (reference sequence). The CDR3 is 13 residues long. DNA of the CDR3: TGTGCCAGCAGCCTAGCGGGAGGGGGCGAGCAGTACTTC. It codes for CASSLAGGGEQYF. Complete variable domain (other parts from reference TRBV13 and TRBJ2-7): AAGVIQSPRHLIKEKRETATLKCYPIPRHDTVYWYQQGPGQDPQFLISFYEKMQSDKGSIPDRFSAQQFSDYHSELNMSSLELGDSALYFCASSLAGGGEQYFGPGTRLTVT.

This clone was detected only a few times. For the CDR3, the DNA is TGTGCCAGCAGCCTAGGACTAGAATCAGGCGAGCAGTACTTC. Amino acids: CASSLGLESGEQYF. The chain has TRBV5-6 and TRBJ2-7; 7 nucleotides match TRBD2. The V gene's germline CDR1 is SGHDT and CDR2 YYEEEE. This CDR3 region has 14 residues. V lost 4 bases to trimming and J lost 6 bases; unmatched junction nucleotides: 10.

The table lists this clone with a few counts. The gene calls are TRBV6-1 and TRBJ1-1; maybe TRBD1 (5 bases). Germline V gene data show CDR1 as MNHNS and CDR2 as SASEGT. V lost 8 bases and J lost 5, with 18 bases in between. The CDR3 runs 14 residues. The CDR3 bases are TGTGCCAGCTCGGCGACGGGGGGAAAGACTGAAGCTTTCTTT. This translates into CASSATGGKTEAFF.

V and J are TRBV7-2 and TRBJ2-1; 9 bases fit TRBD2. In germline, CDR1 is SGHTA, CDR2 FQGNSA. Unmatched junction bases numbered 11, after V lost 5 bases and J lost 9 bases. This CDR3 spans 15 amino acids. The CDR3 here is CASSPRLAGKSEQFF. CDR3 DNA: TGTGCCAGCAGCCCTCGGCTAGCGGGAAAGTCTGAGCAGTTCTTC.